The 32 T cell receptor beta chains reported below all come from one sample, sequenced in a study of CD8 T cells in ankylosing spondylitis. TCRdb re-analysed the 5' RACE reads in MiXCR, keeping a single row per CDR3 protein. This sample has 300,000 to 400,000 distinct CDR3 sequences, with roughly 14% found just once. Sequencing was performed on blood, either unsorted or a sorted T cell fraction (not recorded which). The receptors were sampled from a male donor with ankylosing spondylitis or in good health (not recorded which).

The DNA of the CDR3 is TGTGCCAGCTCACCATCGACAGGGTGGATGTTTTTT. Its translation: CASSPSTGWMFF. The chain is built from TRBV18 and TRBJ2-2; 7 nucleotides match TRBD1. J was trimmed by 15 bases and V by 2 bases; bases with no gene match: 6. CDR3 length equals 12 residues. The germline CDR1 and CDR2 sequences are KGHSH and LQKENI.

The genes are TRBV12-3 or TRBV12-4 and TRBJ1-1, with D uncertain. V was cut by 4 bases and J by 5 bases, with 17 bases left in between. This CDR3 is built from 15 residues. CDR3 protein: CASSSLDRQGTEAFF. The CDR3 bases are TGTGCCAGCAGTTCCCTGGACCGGCAAGGGACTGAAGCTTTCTTT.

In its sample, this clonotype was seen a few times. V gene TRBV6-1 combines with J gene TRBJ1-2; TRBD1 aligns across 7 bases. J gave up 7 bases and V 7 bases, and 9 bases lay outside the gene matches. Germline V gene lookup returns CDR1 MNHNS and CDR2 SASEGT. This CDR3 has 13 amino acids. The DNA for the CDR3 is TGTGCCAGCACCGACAGGGTTGGTGGTGGCTACACCTTC. Protein sequence: CASTDRVGGGYTF.

This clonotype was observed a few times. V gene TRBV20-1 combines with J gene TRBJ2-7; 15 nucleotides align to TRBD2. The CDR3 is 18 residues long. CDR1 and CDR2 (germline): DFQATT, SNEGSKA (reference sequence). Trimming removed 6 bases from V and 0 bases from J; junction bases left unmatched: 12. CDR3 region: CSAELGTSGGLSSYEQYF. CDR3 in DNA: TGCAGTGCGGAACTCGGGACTAGCGGGGGGTTAAGCTCCTACGAGCAGTACTTC.

This clonotype was seen a handful of times. V and J are TRBV7-2 and TRBJ2-1, with TRBD1 as a possible D gene (5 bases). Per the germline V gene, CDR1 is SGHTA and CDR2 is FQGNSA. V was clipped by 1 base and J by 0 bases, with 7 bases between them. The CDR3 consists of 15 residues. In nucleotides, the CDR3 is TGTGCCAGCAGCTTAGGGACATACTCCTACAATGAGCAGTTCTTC. This codes for CASSLGTYSYNEQFF.

This clonotype occurred a few times. The gene calls are TRBV6-1 and TRBJ2-3; 9 nucleotides line up with TRBD1. There are 16 residues in the CDR3. Per the germline V gene, CDR1 is MNHNS and CDR2 is SASEGT. V lost 5 bases, J lost 3 bases, and 9 bases stayed unmatched. The chain's CDR3 is CASSREWTGETDTQYF. CDR3 in DNA: TGTGCCAGCAGTCGGGAATGGACAGGGGAGACAGATACGCAGTATTTT.

The chain links TRBV14 to TRBJ1-1; unclear D gene. The CDR3 is 18 residues long. Germline loops: CDR1 SGHDN, CDR2 FVKESK. The V gene lost 1 base and the J gene lost 7 bases, with 25 bases spanning the gap. The CDR3, as DNA: TGTGCCAGCAGCCAAGTTGGCGGGGTACGGGTTCCAAGGAATGAAGCTTTCTTT. Translated, it gives CASSQVGGVRVPRNEAFF. Filled out from reference TRBV14 and TRBJ1-1, the complete variable domain reads EAGVTQFPSHSVIEKGQTVTLRCDPISGHDNLYWYRRVMGKEIKFLLHFVKESKQDESGMPNNRFLAERTGGTYSTLKVQPAELEDSGVYFCASSQVGGVRVPRNEAFFGQGTRLTVV.

This clonotype was seen many times. The chain joins TRBV3-1 to TRBJ2-3; D is ambiguous. The CDR3 totals 15 residues. Between the trimmed V and J ends, which lost 3 bases and 5 bases, there was a span of 15 bases. Germline assignment: CDR1 LGHDT and CDR2 YNNKEL (reference sequence). The CDR3 DNA sequence: TGTGCCAGCAGCCATGCCGGACCTGACAAAGATACGCAGTATTTT. Encoded protein: CASSHAGPDKDTQYF.

This clonotype came up a few times. V gene TRBV5-1 combines with J gene TRBJ2-6; D ambiguous. Germline V gives CDR1 SGHRS, CDR2 YFSETQ. V lost 0 bases and J lost 0, with 16 bases in between. This CDR3 is 19 amino acids long. In DNA form, the CDR3 reads TGCGCCAGCAGCTTGGGACGGTTAAGAGAACTCTCTGGGGCCAACGTCCTGACTTTC. Its translation is CASSLGRLRELSGANVLTF.

J is TRBJ2-1 and V is TRBV5-1; D is ambiguous. Per germline, CDR1 SGHRS and CDR2 YFSETQ. Trimming stripped 3 bases from V and 0 bases from J, with 10 bases between. This CDR3 is built from 15 residues. CDR3 in DNA: TGCGCCAGCAGCTGGAGCCCACCCTCCTACAATGAGCAGTTCTTC. Residues: CASSWSPPSYNEQFF.

The rearrangement uses TRBV11-1 and TRBJ1-1, with TRBD1 matching 7 bases. The CDR3 has 18 residues. Trimming at V came to 5 bases and at J to 0 bases, leaving 15 bases not matched to a gene. The germline CDR1 and CDR2 sequences are SGHAT and FQDESV (reference sequence). CDR3 DNA: TGTGCCAGCAGCCTGAACAGGGGAGGATCTTCCATGAACACTGAAGCTTTCTTT. Protein product: CASSLNRGGSSMNTEAFF.

The chain carries TRBV21-1 and TRBJ2-2; whether TRBD1, the table's D call, matches the DNA was not checked. TRBV21-1 is classified as a pseudogene. There are 16 residues in the CDR3. CDR3 region: CASSKVRGRHTGELFF. CDR3 nucleotides: TGTGCCAGCAGCAAAGTAAGGGGCCGACACACCGGGGAGCTGTTTTTT.

The chain couples TRBV7-6 to TRBJ1-1; 7 bases line up with TRBD1. The CDR3 spans 16 residues. Per germline, CDR1 SGHVS and CDR2 FNYEAQ. V shed 0 bases and J 4 bases; nucleotides not matched to a gene: 8. The CDR3 loop is CASSLALTGSGTEAFF. CDR3 DNA sequence: TGTGCCAGCAGCTTAGCCCTGACAGGGTCGGGCACTGAAGCTTTCTTT.

This clonotype appeared many times. As DNA, the CDR3 is TGTGCCAGCAGTATCGGGACATATGGCTACACCTTC. Translation gives CASSIGTYGYTF. The J gene is TRBJ1-2, the V gene TRBV12-3 or TRBV12-4, with D perhaps TRBD1 (6 bases). The CDR3 runs 12 residues. V lost 5 bases and J lost 5, with 9 bases in between.

The chain combines TRBV4-1 with TRBJ2-5; D is ambiguous. This CDR3 spans 16 amino acids. Germline V gene data show CDR1 as MGHRA and CDR2 as YSYEKL. Deletions cut 4 bases from V and 10 bases from J, with 25 bases between. CDR3 coding DNA: TGCGCCAGCAGCCGACAAGATACGAAAAAAGGGCTCGGCCAGTACTTC. Its protein product is CASSRQDTKKGLGQYF.

This clonotype showed up just a few times. The chain combines TRBV12-5 with TRBJ1-5; D gene ambiguous. The CDR3 sequence is 12 residues long. Trimming removed 1 base at V and 3 bases at J, with 1 base between. The germline V gene encodes CDR1 LGHNT and CDR2 FRNRAP. CDR3 residues: CASGLDNQPQHF. The CDR3 nucleotides read TGTGCTAGTGGTTTGGACAATCAGCCCCAGCATTTT.

This clonotype counts as medium-sized. This rearrangement joins TRBV11-2 to TRBJ1-1; D is undetermined. The germline V gene has CDR1 SGHAT and CDR2 FQNNGV. V lost 5 bases to trimming and J lost 7 bases, with 8 bases between them. This CDR3 is built from 11 residues. The CDR3 DNA follows: TGTGCCAGCAGCCCTTTGGGTGAAGCTTTCTTT. This codes for CASSPLGEAFF.

The table lists this clonotype with a few counts. This rearrangement joins TRBV5-1 to TRBJ2-7, with D tentatively TRBD1 or TRBD2 (5 bases each). Per germline, CDR1 SGHRS and CDR2 YFSETQ. The CDR3 is 13 amino acids. V lost 0 bases, J lost 4 bases, and 8 bases lay in between. CDR3 residues: CASSLAREYEQYF. Here the CDR3 DNA reads TGCGCCAGCAGCTTGGCCAGGGAGTACGAGCAGTACTTC.

The CDR3 protein is CASSLASGGPYEQYF. The CDR3 DNA reads as TGTGCCAGCAGTTTAGCTAGCGGGGGACCCTACGAGCAGTACTTC. The V gene is TRBV12-3 or TRBV12-4, the J gene TRBJ2-7, with 9 bases aligning to TRBD2. The CDR3 contains 15 residues. V shed 0 bases and J 2 bases; nucleotides not matched to a gene: 2.

The sample holds many counts of this clonotype. The chain uses TRBV29-1 and TRBJ1-3; D call uncertain. The CDR3 has 13 amino acids. Germline V gene lookup returns CDR1 SQVTM and CDR2 ANQGSEA. The V and J ends lost 2 bases and 0 bases respectively, with 5 bases between them. CDR3 DNA sequence: TGCAGCGTTGAAATCGACTCTGGAAACACCATATATTTT. It translates to CSVEIDSGNTIYF.

This clonotype was recorded at least ten times. J is TRBJ1-5 and V is TRBV5-5, with D possibly TRBD1 on 6 matching bases. Looked up from germline, CDR1 is SGHKS and CDR2 is YYEKEE (reference sequence). The V gene lost 4 bases and the J gene lost 4 bases, with 9 bases spanning the gap. The CDR3 contains 13 residues. Here the CDR3 reads CASSVGQNQPQHF. The CDR3 DNA follows: TGTGCCAGCAGCGTCGGACAGAATCAGCCCCAGCATTTT. The full variable domain, rest sourced from reference TRBV5-5 and TRBJ1-5, is DAGVTQSPTHLIKTRGQQVTLRCSPISGHKSVSWYQQVLGQGPQFIFQYYEKEERGRGNFPDRFSARQFPNYSSELNVNALLLGDSALYLCASSVGQNQPQHFGDGTRLSIL.

This clonotype was observed a handful of times. The chain employs TRBV7-2 and TRBJ1-1; TRBD1 aligns across 7 bases. CDR3 size: 15 residues. Germline assignment: CDR1 SGHTA and CDR2 FQGNSA. V shed 4 bases and J 0 bases; nucleotides not matched to a gene: 5. The CDR3 DNA is TGTGCCAGCAGCTGGGGACAGATCCTGAACACTGAAGCTTTCTTT. Amino acids: CASSWGQILNTEAFF.

The V gene is TRBV6-5, the J gene TRBJ2-7; perhaps TRBD1 as D (7 bases). The CDR3 covers 18 residues. V lost 2 bases and J 7 bases, leaving 27 bases between the germline ends. Germline V gene lookup returns CDR1 MNHEY and CDR2 SVGAGI. The CDR3 DNA is TGTGCCAGCAGTTACGAGACGACAGGGTATTTCTCGGGGACTGAGCAGTACTTC. This translates into CASSYETTGYFSGTEQYF.

The chain links TRBV5-4 to TRBJ2-4, with D possibly being TRBD1 or TRBD2 (6 bases each). The V gene lost 6 bases and the J gene lost 3 bases, with 28 bases spanning the gap. CDR1 SGHNT and CDR2 YYREEE come from the germline V gene (reference sequence). The CDR3 totals 19 residues. The CDR3 here is CASTFTGQYAGSRKNIQYF. CDR3 coding DNA: TGTGCCAGCACCTTCACAGGGCAGTACGCCGGGAGCCGCAAAAACATTCAGTACTTC.

This clonotype occurred many times. The V and J genes are TRBV2 and TRBJ2-4; D is uncertain. The CDR3 runs 12 residues. V lost 2 bases, J lost 7 bases, and 6 bases lay in between. Germline CDR1 and CDR2: SNHLY and FYNNEI. CDR3 bases: TGTGCCAGCAGTGAACTAGAGAACATTCAGTACTTC. It translates to CASSELENIQYF.

V usage is TRBV5-1 and J usage is TRBJ1-6; 7 bases match TRBD1. The junction had 11 bases not matched to a gene; V was cut back by 0 bases and J by 8 bases. CDR1 is SGHRS, CDR2 YFSETQ, per germline. CDR3 length equals 17 residues. In DNA form, the CDR3 reads TGCGCCAGCAGCTTGGGGGACGCAAGGGGGCAGGATTCACCCCTCCACTTT. This sequence encodes CASSLGDARGQDSPLHF.

The V and J genes are TRBV7-8 and TRBJ1-2; TRBD1 agrees at 9 bases. Trimming at V came to 1 base and at J to 5 bases, leaving 5 bases not matched to a gene. CDR1 is SGHVS, CDR2 FQNEAQ, per germline. This CDR3 is 15 amino acids long. CDR3 DNA sequence: TGTGCCAGCAGCTTAGAGTCGACAGGGGGGTATGGCTACACCTTC. Its protein is CASSLESTGGYGYTF. Based on the CDR3 plus reference TRBV7-8 and TRBJ1-2, the full variable domain is GAGVSQSPRYKVAKRGQDVALRCDPISGHVSLFWYQQALGQGPEFLTYFQNEAQLDKSGLPSDRFFAERPEGSVSTLKIQRTQQEDSAVYLCASSLESTGGYGYTFGSGTRLTVV.

DNA for the CDR3: TGCAGTGCTAGCGTGGGGGAGCGCCCCGAGACCCAGTACTTC. Translating it yields CSASVGERPETQYF. The chain combines TRBV20-1 with TRBJ2-5; perhaps D is TRBD1 or TRBD2 (5 bases each). Looked up from germline, CDR1 is DFQATT and CDR2 is SNEGSKA (reference sequence). The germline V and J ends were trimmed by 3 bases and 5 bases, with 16 bases remaining between them. The CDR3 extends over 14 amino acids.

This clonotype was seen more than once but under ten times. This chain connects TRBV20-1 to TRBJ2-2; D tentatively fits TRBD1 or TRBD2 (5 bases each). With 6 bases removed from V and 4 bases from J, the gap between germline ends came to 12 bases. This CDR3 has 13 amino acids. Germline-derived CDR1 and CDR2 are DFQATT and SNEGSKA (reference sequence). The CDR3 DNA sequence: TGCAGTGCCAGGGTGGCGGGCACCGGGGAGCTGTTTTTT. Translation: CSARVAGTGELFF.

This clonotype was seen more than once but under ten times. The CDR3 DNA is TGTGCCATCGCCGCCGGGCTAAGGGGAGGCTACACCTTC. It encodes CAIAAGLRGGYTF. The J gene is TRBJ1-2, the V gene TRBV10-3, with a possible D match to TRBD1 (5 bases). This CDR3 is built from 13 residues. V lost 8 bases to trimming and J lost 8 bases, with 18 bases between them. Germline-derived CDR1 and CDR2 are ENHRY and SYGVKD.

This clonotype showed up just a few times. V usage is TRBV5-1 and J usage is TRBJ1-2; TRBD1 might be the D (6 bases). The CDR3 runs 15 residues. V lost 1 base to trimming and J lost 3 bases, with 13 bases between them. Germline CDR1 and CDR2: SGHRS and YFSETQ. The CDR3 here is CASSLTGHGDYGYTF. The CDR3 coding sequence is TGCGCCAGCAGCTTGACGGGACATGGGGACTATGGCTACACCTTC. Supplemented by reference TRBV5-1 and TRBJ1-2, the full variable domain reads KAGVTQTPRYLIKTRGQQVTLSCSPISGHRSVSWYQQTPGQGLQFLFEYFSETQRNKGNFPGRFSGRQFSNSRSEMNVSTLELGDSALYLCASSLTGHGDYGYTFGSGTRLTVV.

The V call is TRBV19, the J call TRBJ2-1, with TRBD2 matching over 7 bases. The V gene's germline CDR1 is LNHDA and CDR2 SQIVND (reference sequence). J gave up 7 bases and V 3 bases, and 6 bases lay outside the gene matches. This CDR3 contains 14 residues. The CDR3 DNA sequence: TGTGCCAGTAGTATCGGGCTGCGGGGGAATGAGCAGTTCTTC. It codes for CASSIGLRGNEQFF.